This T cell receptor beta chain appears in the sequencing data of a study of cytotoxic CD8 clonotypes in ibrutinib-treated CLL. The method was immunoSEQ multiplex PCR; TCRdb's version includes in-frame clones alone and lacks a portion of them. The sample lists about 130,000 clones, approximately 85% seen once, with around 2.1% in the top ten. Remarks on this clone: The antigen is not known.

General study results and limits: Clonality (at baseline) was higher than in age-matched healthy donors and tracked circulating CD8+ T-cell counts. The clonality went up when patients responded to ibrutinib and dropped back toward baseline at progression. Different sampling times were used for sustained-remission and progressing patients.

The CDR3 has 14 residues. Trimming at V came to 3 bases and at J to 3 bases, leaving 5 bases not matched to a gene. Germline assignment: CDR1 MNHNS and CDR2 SASEGT. The chain combines TRBV6-1 with TRBJ2-7, with 7 bases that match TRBD2. The receptor comes from a human donor with chronic lymphocytic leukemia. Material: PBMCs, obtained after 24 months of ibrutinib treatment. CDR3 sequence (DNA): TGTGCCAGCAGTGATGGGGCGGGGGTCTACGAGCAGTACTTC. Amino acid sequence: CASSDGAGVYEQYF.